The source of this T cell receptor (beta chain) is a study of CD8 T cells in cerebrospinal fluid in Alzheimer's disease. Whole-study context: Plate-based nested PCR sequencing and droplet-based sequencing measured CSF T cell clonal expansion. Study conclusions and caveats: No causal link between EBV and Alzheimer's follows from EBV-specific cerebrospinal fluid TCRs, authors warned.

Measured by frequency, this clonotype is medium-sized (0.01 to 0.1%). What it binds is unknown. TCRdb re-called the 10x single-cell sequencing reads and shows each CDR3 protein once, DNA omitted. The listing records about 1,200 distinct CDR3 sequences. The CDR3 totals 14 residues. CDR1 is MNHNY and CDR2 is SVGAGI in the germline V gene (reference sequence). Participants were all in good physical condition and free of acute infection. Sequenced material: cerebrospinal fluid. V usage is TRBV6-6 and J usage is TRBJ1-1; TCRdb gives TRBD1 as the D gene, but with no DNA this cannot be confirmed. This receptor was identified in a human donor with Parkinson's disease. The CDR3 spells CASSYSQGDTEAFF.